This is a list of T cell receptor beta chains from one sample in a study of Ad26.COV2.S vaccination and SARS-CoV-2 variants. Assay used: immunoSEQ multiplex PCR; TCRdb lists only in-frame clones, some missing. The sample has under 250,000 clones, 70% to 90% seen once; the top ten hold just under 3%. The sequencing here drew on peripheral blood, taken in a trial of Ad26.COV2.S vaccine versus placebo. The receptors derive from a person aged 18-65 years who received the Ad26.COV2.S COVID-19 vaccine or a placebo. Each CDR3 is given without its conserved first and last residue.

j_call v_call cdr3_aa
TRBJ2-2 TRBV18 ASSPEEGRDTGELF
TRBJ2-3 TRBV20-1 SASSAEGGTDTQY
TRBJ1-1 TRBV5-1 ASSLGWGQGIL
TRBJ1-1 TRBV5-6 ASSPWNTEAF
TRBJ2-2 TRBV5-1 ASSLEGRGYTGELF
TRBJ2-2 TRBV15 ATSTGQGSRTGELF
TRBJ1-2 TRBV30 AWSAGGLGGYT
TRBJ1-5 TRBV3-1/TRBV3-2 ASSQDCRLKLNQPQH
TRBJ1-1 TRBV6-5 ASTHAGGLNTEAF
TRBJ1-1 TRBV28 ASSSMNTEAF
TRBJ1-1 TRBV11-2 ASSLIGTGASRYGEAF
TRBJ1-5 TRBV4-3 ASSQARQDQPQH
TRBJ2-2 TRBV10-3 AISGAGGELF
TRBJ1-2 TRBV6-5 ASSTRTDGYT
TRBJ2-2 TRBV19 ASSSRTSGRANTGELF
TRBJ2-1 TRBV18 ASSATGTILDEQF
TRBJ1-1 TRBV7-9 ASSLKKNTEAF
TRBJ2-2 TRBV11-2 ASSLVGAPGGELF
TRBJ1-2 TRBV29-1 SVDRGGYT
TRBJ2-1 TRBV6-5 ASSYERGGYEQF
TRBJ2-1 TRBV6-2/TRBV6-3 ASSPLNEQF
TRBJ1-2 TRBV27 ASSLVPPGLPAYGYT
TRBJ1-5 TRBV4-3 ASSQEWGAGNQPQH
TRBJ1-4 TRBV5-4 ASSLSRGNEKLF
TRBJ2-4 TRBV3-1/TRBV3-2 ASSQEGLAVAKNIQY
TRBJ2-2 TRBV6-5 ASSYVGQGNTGELF
TRBJ2-7 TRBV29-1 SVAQGISYEQY
TRBJ2-1 TRBV19 ASSKVAGVNEQF
TRBJ2-1 TRBV7-2 ASSFEGGNEQF
TRBJ2-1 TRBV6-5 ASSYDFYNEQF
TRBJ1-5 TRBV6-1 ASSVETGSRNQPQH
TRBJ2-1 TRBV7-6 ASSLAGVNEQF
TRBJ1-2 TRBV6-5 ASSYSTGHYYGYT
TRBJ1-2 TRBV19 ASIRSDRGYGYT
TRBJ1-5 TRBV7-9 ASPGGGQPQH
TRBJ1-4 TRBV7-9 ASSLTGTPNEKLF
TRBJ1-2 TRBV18 ASSPGTVDYGYT
TRBJ1-1 TRBV19 ASSMGVSGRATEAF
TRBJ2-3 TRBV29-1 SVSGLPSVGDTQY
TRBJ2-3 TRBV25-1 ASSERGTGVTDTQY
TRBJ2-7 TRBV18 ASSPGTGSEQY
TRBJ1-2 TRBV18 ASSPQESPYGYT
TRBJ1-4 TRBV6-1 ASSEVKVLNEKLF
TRBJ1-5 TRBV5-5 ASRRDSRNSNQPQH
TRBJ1-5 TRBV23-1 ASILRGESQPQH
TRBJ2-3 TRBV27 ASSLLAGVTDTQY
TRBJ1-2 TRBV11-1 ASSPAGVHYGYT
TRBJ1-6 TRBV29-1 SVGQGYNSPLH
TRBJ2-2 TRBV5-1 ASSLMGATGELF
TRBJ2-3 TRBV5-1 ASSLAGAPTDTQY
TRBJ1-1 TRBV12-5 ASGRVGTEAF
TRBJ1-2 TRBV5-4 ASSLGSQGSYGYT
TRBJ1-5 TRBV28 ASSLGGHNNQPQH
TRBJ2-2 TRBV2 ASSEVDEETSSNTGELF
TRBJ2-2 TRBV5-1 ASSLDSNGVLGGELF
TRBJ1-6 TRBV6-2/TRBV6-3 ASSRGGSAHSPLH
TRBJ2-1 TRBV10-3 AISENRNEQF
TRBJ2-2 TRBV27 ASSLVGSGELF
TRBJ2-3 TRBV20-1 SASPGTDITSTDTQY
TRBJ2-1 TRBV2 ASEGRTGRDEQF